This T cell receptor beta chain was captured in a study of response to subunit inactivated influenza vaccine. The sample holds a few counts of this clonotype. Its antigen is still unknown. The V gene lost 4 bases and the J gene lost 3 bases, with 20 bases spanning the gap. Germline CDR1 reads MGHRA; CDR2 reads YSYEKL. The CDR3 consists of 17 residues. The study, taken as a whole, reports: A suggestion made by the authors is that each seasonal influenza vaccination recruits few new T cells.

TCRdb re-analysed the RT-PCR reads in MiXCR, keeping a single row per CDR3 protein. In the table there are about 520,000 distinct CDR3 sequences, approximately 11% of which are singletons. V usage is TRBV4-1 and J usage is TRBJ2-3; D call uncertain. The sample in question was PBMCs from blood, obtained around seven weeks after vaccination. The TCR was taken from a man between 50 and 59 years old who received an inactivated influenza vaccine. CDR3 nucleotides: TGCGCCAGCAGCCCGACCCCGAGTCAGGCTCTTACAGATACGCAGTATTTT. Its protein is CASSPTPSQALTDTQYF.